The text below deals with one T cell receptor beta chain. Alongside a J-beta primer mix, a sample-barcoded 5' primer served in a second PCR lasting roughly 7 to 12 cycles. MiXCR, run by TCRdb on the 5' RACE reads, gives a single entry per CDR3 protein. The sample gives 1.5 million to 2 million distinct CDR3 sequences, 40% to 55% of which show up once; over 2% is in the top ten. The CDR3 has 14 residues. V gave up 5 bases and J gave up 2 bases, with 13 bases separating them. This specimen belongs to a study of blood T cells in healthy people across ages. Per sample, at least 5 micrograms of total RNA were extracted.

This rearrangement joins TRBV12-3 or TRBV12-4 to TRBJ2-7; D ambiguous. The sequenced sample consisted of blood. The clonotype comes from a middle-aged woman in good health. In nucleotides, the CDR3 is TGTGCCAGCAGTGTAGGGCAGCCACCCTACGAGCAGTACTTC. It translates to CASSVGQPPYEQYF.